These T cell receptor beta chains were read from a single sample in a study of regulatory T cells in long-lasting Graves disease. TCRdb redid the calling of the multiplex PCR reads with MiXCR, one entry per CDR3 protein. The table includes roughly 450,000 distinct CDR3 sequences, around a quarter detected once. The material was peripheral blood mononuclear cells (PBMCs), obtained when the disease was refractory, from a patient treated with antithyroid drugs. The receptors originated from a female donor with Graves disease. Both conserved end residues are part of each CDR3. A D gene is named only where the DNA matches it firmly. Only part of the rows carry a size: once, few, many, or a class if the clone is expanded.

j_call: TRBJ2-7
v_call: TRBV10-3
clone_size: many
d_call: TRBD2
cdr3_aa: CASTGGSSYEQYF
cdr3_nt: TGTGCCAGCACCGGCGGGAGTTCCTACGAGCAGTACTTC

j_call: TRBJ2-7
v_call: TRBV11-2
clone_size: many
d_call: TRBD1
cdr3_aa: CASSLGGTGLKQYF
cdr3_nt: TGTGCCAGCAGCTTAGGCGGGACAGGGCTCAAGCAGTACTTC

j_call: TRBJ2-7
v_call: TRBV30
clone_size: once
d_call: NA
cdr3_aa: CAWSVWGPLRYEQYF
cdr3_nt: TGTGCCTGGAGTGTCTGGGGTCCCCTCAGGTACGAGCAGTACTTC

j_call: TRBJ2-5
v_call: TRBV28
clone_size: few
d_call: NA
cdr3_aa: CASSLNSGTQYF
cdr3_nt: TGTGCCAGCAGTTTAAATAGCGGAACCCAGTACTTC

j_call: TRBJ2-5
v_call: TRBV20-1
clone_size: NA
d_call: TRBD1
cdr3_aa: CSAFRQGQTQYF
cdr3_nt: TGCAGTGCTTTCCGACAGGGCCAGACCCAGTACTTC

j_call: TRBJ1-5
v_call: TRBV7-8
clone_size: many
d_call: NA
cdr3_aa: CASSLGFEPQHF
cdr3_nt: TGTGCCAGCAGCTTAGGTTTTGAGCCCCAGCATTTT

j_call: TRBJ1-2
v_call: TRBV5-1
clone_size: many
d_call: TRBD1
cdr3_aa: CASSFMPTGELDGYTF
cdr3_nt: TGCGCCAGCAGCTTTATGCCTACAGGGGAATTGGATGGCTACACCTTC

j_call: TRBJ1-5
v_call: TRBV11-2
clone_size: NA
d_call: NA
cdr3_aa: CASSLRGPNQPQHF
cdr3_nt: TGTGCCAGCAGCTTGAGGGGCCCAAATCAGCCCCAGCATTTT

j_call: TRBJ1-5
v_call: TRBV12-3/TRBV12-4
clone_size: many
d_call: NA
cdr3_aa: CASSLDSFNQPQHF
cdr3_nt: TGTGCCAGCAGTCTAGACAGCTTCAATCAGCCCCAGCATTTT

j_call: TRBJ2-2
v_call: TRBV28
clone_size: many
d_call: TRBD1
cdr3_aa: CASMAGGRDGELFF
cdr3_nt: TGTGCCAGCATGGCAGGGGGCCGAGACGGGGAGCTGTTTTTT

j_call: TRBJ1-5
v_call: TRBV7-2
clone_size: once
d_call: NA
cdr3_aa: CASSPALFPASQPQHF
cdr3_nt: TGTGCCAGCAGCCCCGCGTTATTCCCGGCGAGTCAGCCCCAGCATTTT

j_call: TRBJ2-7
v_call: TRBV12-3/TRBV12-4
clone_size: NA
d_call: NA
cdr3_aa: CASSLRYPYEQYF
cdr3_nt: TGTGCCAGCAGTTTGAGATACCCTTACGAGCAGTACTTC

j_call: TRBJ2-7
v_call: TRBV5-1
clone_size: few
d_call: TRBD2
cdr3_aa: CASSKRGSGSVSYEQYF
cdr3_nt: TGCGCCAGCAGCAAAAGAGGTAGCGGGAGTGTATCCTACGAGCAGTACTTC

j_call: TRBJ1-5
v_call: TRBV2
clone_size: NA
d_call: NA
cdr3_aa: CASSTGSGVSQPQHF
cdr3_nt: TGTGCCAGCAGCACCGGATCAGGGGTTAGTCAGCCCCAGCATTTT

j_call: TRBJ2-7
v_call: TRBV28
clone_size: many
d_call: NA
cdr3_aa: CASSGGWGSSYEQYF
cdr3_nt: TGTGCCAGCAGTGGCGGCTGGGGGAGCTCCTACGAGCAGTACTTC

j_call: TRBJ2-7
v_call: TRBV27
clone_size: few
d_call: NA
cdr3_aa: CASSLSTTWGVEQYF
cdr3_nt: TGTGCCAGCAGTTTATCGACCACATGGGGGGTCGAGCAGTACTTC

j_call: TRBJ2-6
v_call: TRBV7-9
clone_size: NA
d_call: NA
cdr3_aa: CASPPGSGANVLTF
cdr3_nt: TGTGCCAGCCCACCGGGCTCTGGGGCCAACGTCCTGACTTTC

j_call: TRBJ2-2
v_call: TRBV12-3/TRBV12-4
clone_size: NA
d_call: NA
cdr3_aa: CASSLGQIGELFF
cdr3_nt: TGTGCCAGCAGTTTGGGACAAATCGGGGAGCTGTTTTTT

j_call: TRBJ1-3
v_call: TRBV2
clone_size: many
d_call: NA
cdr3_aa: CASSFDSVSGNTIYF
cdr3_nt: TGTGCCAGTTCCTTTGACAGCGTTTCTGGAAACACCATATATTTT

j_call: TRBJ1-1
v_call: TRBV15
clone_size: few
d_call: NA
cdr3_aa: CATSRDPHTEAFF
cdr3_nt: TGTGCCACCAGCAGAGATCCGCACACTGAAGCTTTCTTT

j_call: TRBJ2-5
v_call: TRBV2
clone_size: NA
d_call: TRBD2
cdr3_aa: CASTRGGTSVTQETQYF
cdr3_nt: TGTGCCAGCACCAGAGGGGGGACTAGCGTAACGCAAGAGACCCAGTACTTC

j_call: TRBJ1-2
v_call: TRBV29-1
clone_size: once
d_call: NA
cdr3_aa: CSVDLSYGYTF
cdr3_nt: TGCAGCGTTGACCTGAGCTATGGCTACACCTTC

j_call: TRBJ2-5
v_call: TRBV6-1
clone_size: many
d_call: TRBD2
cdr3_aa: CASSEPSGLANQETQYF
cdr3_nt: TGTGCCAGCAGTGAACCCTCCGGACTAGCGAACCAAGAGACCCAGTACTTC

j_call: TRBJ2-5
v_call: TRBV19
clone_size: NA
d_call: NA
cdr3_aa: CASLKSGGETQYF
cdr3_nt: TGTGCCAGTCTCAAGTCCGGAGGGGAGACCCAGTACTTC

j_call: TRBJ2-2
v_call: TRBV29-1
clone_size: NA
d_call: NA
cdr3_aa: CSVEDWTGEPFF
cdr3_nt: TGCAGCGTTGAAGATTGGACCGGGGAGCCGTTTTTT

j_call: TRBJ1-1
v_call: TRBV29-1
clone_size: NA
d_call: NA
cdr3_aa: CSTVQYTEAFF
cdr3_nt: TGCAGCACCGTACAGTACACTGAAGCTTTCTTT

j_call: TRBJ1-1
v_call: TRBV6-1
clone_size: NA
d_call: NA
cdr3_aa: CASTREGMNTEAFF
cdr3_nt: TGTGCCAGCACAAGGGAGGGAATGAACACTGAAGCTTTCTTT

j_call: TRBJ1-5
v_call: TRBV15
clone_size: NA
d_call: NA
cdr3_aa: CATSRDFGYGGNQPQHF
cdr3_nt: TGTGCCACCAGCAGAGATTTCGGGTACGGGGGCAATCAGCCCCAGCATTTT

j_call: TRBJ1-2
v_call: TRBV6-2/TRBV6-3
clone_size: NA
d_call: NA
cdr3_aa: CASSYPPGQTKGFLYGYTF
cdr3_nt: TGTGCCAGCAGTTACCCGCCGGGACAAACAAAAGGATTTCTTTATGGCTACACCTTC

j_call: TRBJ2-7
v_call: TRBV28
clone_size: NA
d_call: NA
cdr3_aa: CASSLSPGVIYEQYF
cdr3_nt: TGTGCCAGCAGTTTATCGCCGGGGGTTATCTACGAGCAGTACTTC

j_call: TRBJ2-7
v_call: TRBV6-2/TRBV6-3
clone_size: NA
d_call: NA
cdr3_aa: CASSYTASQGYEQYF
cdr3_nt: TGTGCCAGCAGTTACACCGCGTCGCAGGGGTACGAGCAGTACTTC

j_call: TRBJ1-2
v_call: TRBV6-2/TRBV6-3
clone_size: many
d_call: NA
cdr3_aa: CASSEGSVGYGYTF
cdr3_nt: TGTGCCAGCAGTGAAGGGTCAGTTGGATATGGCTACACCTTC

j_call: TRBJ2-4
v_call: TRBV13
clone_size: few
d_call: NA
cdr3_aa: CASSPTGNGAKNIQYF
cdr3_nt: TGTGCCAGCAGCCCCACAGGGAACGGGGCCAAAAACATTCAGTACTTC

j_call: TRBJ2-5
v_call: TRBV11-1
clone_size: many
d_call: TRBD1
cdr3_aa: CASSSTFPTGTGKETQYF
cdr3_nt: TGTGCCAGCAGCTCTACCTTTCCGACGGGGACAGGCAAAGAGACCCAGTACTTC

j_call: TRBJ2-5
v_call: TRBV18
clone_size: many
d_call: TRBD1
cdr3_aa: CASSLRRTGDETQYF
cdr3_nt: TGTGCCAGCTCACTACGCCGGACAGGGGACGAGACCCAGTACTTC

j_call: TRBJ2-7
v_call: TRBV7-2
clone_size: many
d_call: TRBD1
cdr3_aa: CASSFDRGYEQYF
cdr3_nt: TGTGCCAGCAGCTTCGACAGGGGATACGAGCAGTACTTC

j_call: TRBJ1-1
v_call: TRBV19
clone_size: few
d_call: TRBD1
cdr3_aa: CASSKRTGGETEAFF
cdr3_nt: TGTGCCAGTAGTAAAAGGACAGGGGGCGAGACTGAAGCTTTCTTT

j_call: TRBJ2-7
v_call: TRBV6-1
clone_size: NA
d_call: NA
cdr3_aa: CASSKGEYEQYF
cdr3_nt: TGTGCCAGCAGTAAGGGGGAATACGAGCAGTACTTC

j_call: TRBJ1-3
v_call: TRBV6-1
clone_size: few
d_call: NA
cdr3_aa: CASSIHPFSGNTIYF
cdr3_nt: TGTGCCAGCAGTATACACCCTTTCTCTGGAAACACCATATATTTT

j_call: TRBJ1-5
v_call: TRBV2
clone_size: many
d_call: TRBD1
cdr3_aa: CASRGRSGQGNNQPQHF
cdr3_nt: TGTGCCAGCAGAGGGCGGTCGGGACAGGGCAACAATCAGCCCCAGCATTTT

j_call: TRBJ1-3
v_call: TRBV19
clone_size: NA
d_call: NA
cdr3_aa: CASGRDRNSGNTIYF
cdr3_nt: TGTGCCAGCGGAAGAGACAGGAACTCTGGAAACACCATATATTTT

j_call: TRBJ2-3
v_call: TRBV2
clone_size: few
d_call: TRBD2
cdr3_aa: CASSESGMLGDTQYF
cdr3_nt: TGTGCCAGCAGTGAAAGCGGGATGTTGGGAGATACGCAGTATTTT

j_call: TRBJ2-1
v_call: TRBV7-2
clone_size: few
d_call: NA
cdr3_aa: CASSYDRSYNEQFF
cdr3_nt: TGTGCCAGCAGCTACGACAGGTCCTACAATGAGCAGTTCTTC

j_call: TRBJ2-4
v_call: TRBV28
clone_size: many
d_call: NA
cdr3_aa: CASRRDIAKNIQYF
cdr3_nt: TGTGCCAGCAGGCGGGATATAGCCAAAAACATTCAGTACTTC

j_call: TRBJ2-2
v_call: TRBV6-1
clone_size: many
d_call: TRBD2
cdr3_aa: CASRKRDLDTGELFF
cdr3_nt: TGTGCCAGCCGTAAGCGGGACTTGGACACCGGGGAGCTGTTTTTT